This TCR beta chain came from a study of radiotherapy plus CTLA-4 blockade in lung cancer. Germline V CDR1 and CDR2: MDHEN, SYDVKM. Trimming took off 5 bases at V and 8 bases at J, with 13 bases between the two ends. The CDR3 length is 14 residues. Sequenced by immunoSEQ multiplex PCR; TCRdb stores in-frame clones only, minus some. The data hold under 95,000 clones, with about 84% observed a single time. Sequenced here: peripheral blood, sampled from a patient treated with radiotherapy plus ipilimumab. The TCR originated in a human donor with non-small cell lung cancer who had stable disease on radiotherapy plus ipilimumab. The J gene is TRBJ1-6, the V gene TRBV28, with a tentative D call TRBD1 (6 bases). This CDR3 reads CASSPHRDYSPLHF. The CDR3 DNA follows: TGTGCCAGCAGTCCGCACAGGGATTATTCACCCCTCCACTTT. The full variable domain, in which reference TRBV28 and TRBJ1-6 provide the parts outside the CDR3, is DVKVTQSSRYLVKRTGEKVFLECVQDMDHENMFWYRQDPGLGLRLIYFSYDVKMKEKGDIPEGYSVSREKKERFSLILESASTNQTSMYLCASSPHRDYSPLHFGNGTRLTVT.